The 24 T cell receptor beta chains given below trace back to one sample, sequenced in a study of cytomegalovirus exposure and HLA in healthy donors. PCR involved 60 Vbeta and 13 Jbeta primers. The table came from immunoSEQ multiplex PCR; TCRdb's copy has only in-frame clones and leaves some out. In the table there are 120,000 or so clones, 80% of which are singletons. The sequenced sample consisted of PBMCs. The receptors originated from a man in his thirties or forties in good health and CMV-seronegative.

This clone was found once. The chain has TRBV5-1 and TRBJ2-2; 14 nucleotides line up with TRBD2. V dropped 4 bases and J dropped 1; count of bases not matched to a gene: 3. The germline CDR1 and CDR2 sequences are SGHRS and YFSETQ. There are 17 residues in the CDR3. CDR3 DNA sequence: TGCGCCAGCAGCCTTGGGACTAGCGGGAGGAACACCGGGGAGCTGTTTTTT. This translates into CASSLGTSGRNTGELFF.

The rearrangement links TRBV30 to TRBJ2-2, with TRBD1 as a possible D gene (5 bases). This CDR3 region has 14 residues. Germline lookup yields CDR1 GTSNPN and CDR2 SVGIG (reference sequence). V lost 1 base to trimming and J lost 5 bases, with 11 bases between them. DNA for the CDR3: TGTGCCTGGAGTGAAGGGGTATGGACCGGGGAGCTGTTTTTT. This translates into CAWSEGVWTGELFF.

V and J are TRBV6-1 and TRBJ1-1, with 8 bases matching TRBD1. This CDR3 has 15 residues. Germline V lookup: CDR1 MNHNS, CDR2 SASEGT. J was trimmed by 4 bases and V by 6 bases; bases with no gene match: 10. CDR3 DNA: TGTGCCAGCAGGTTCCTGCAGGGGGCGAGCACTGAAGCTTTCTTT. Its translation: CASRFLQGASTEAFF.

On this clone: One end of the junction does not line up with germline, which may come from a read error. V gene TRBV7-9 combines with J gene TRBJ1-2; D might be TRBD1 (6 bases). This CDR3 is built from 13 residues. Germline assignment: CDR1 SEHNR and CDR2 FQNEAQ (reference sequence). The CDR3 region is CASSFRDNYGYPF. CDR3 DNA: TGTGCCAGCAGCTTCCGGGACAACTATGGCTACCCCTTC.

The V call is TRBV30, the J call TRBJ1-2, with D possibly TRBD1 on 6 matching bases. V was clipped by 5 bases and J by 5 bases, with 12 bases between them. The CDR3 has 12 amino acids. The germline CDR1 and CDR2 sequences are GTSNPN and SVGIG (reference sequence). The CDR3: CAWRGAEYGYTF. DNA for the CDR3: TGTGCCTGGCGGGGGGCAGAGTATGGCTACACCTTC.

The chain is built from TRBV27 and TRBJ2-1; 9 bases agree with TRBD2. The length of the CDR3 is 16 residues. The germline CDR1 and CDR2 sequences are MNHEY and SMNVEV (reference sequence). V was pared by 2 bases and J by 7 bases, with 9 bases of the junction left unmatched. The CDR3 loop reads CASSLVLAGASNEQFF. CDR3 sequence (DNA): TGTGCCAGCAGTTTAGTCTTAGCGGGAGCTAGTAATGAGCAGTTCTTC.

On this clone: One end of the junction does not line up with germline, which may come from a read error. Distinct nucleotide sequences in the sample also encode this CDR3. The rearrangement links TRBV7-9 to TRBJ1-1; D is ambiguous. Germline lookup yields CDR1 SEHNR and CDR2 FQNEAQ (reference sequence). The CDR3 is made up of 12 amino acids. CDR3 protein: CSSSFGDTEAFF. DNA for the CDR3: TGTTCCAGCAGCTTCGGGGACACTGAAGCTTTCTTT.

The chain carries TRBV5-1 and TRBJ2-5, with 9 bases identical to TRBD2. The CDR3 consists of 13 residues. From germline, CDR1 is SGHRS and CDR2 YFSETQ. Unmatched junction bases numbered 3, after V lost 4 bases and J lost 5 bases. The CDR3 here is CASSGGRGETQYF. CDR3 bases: TGCGCCAGCAGCGGCGGGAGGGGGGAGACCCAGTACTTC.

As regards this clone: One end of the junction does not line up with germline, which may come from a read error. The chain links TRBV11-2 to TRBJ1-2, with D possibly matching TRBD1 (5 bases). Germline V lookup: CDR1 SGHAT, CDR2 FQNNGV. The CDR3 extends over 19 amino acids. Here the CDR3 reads CASSSLSRGTGGENYGYPF. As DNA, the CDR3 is TGTGCCAGCAGCTCCTTGAGTCGTGGTACAGGAGGGGAAAACTATGGCTACCCCTTC.

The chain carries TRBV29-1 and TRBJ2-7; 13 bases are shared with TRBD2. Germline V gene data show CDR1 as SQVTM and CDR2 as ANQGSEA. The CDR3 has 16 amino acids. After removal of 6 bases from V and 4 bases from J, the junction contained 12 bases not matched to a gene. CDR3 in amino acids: CSVCFSGTSGTYEQYF. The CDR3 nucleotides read TGCAGCGTCTGTTTCTCCGGGACTAGCGGGACTTACGAGCAGTACTTC.

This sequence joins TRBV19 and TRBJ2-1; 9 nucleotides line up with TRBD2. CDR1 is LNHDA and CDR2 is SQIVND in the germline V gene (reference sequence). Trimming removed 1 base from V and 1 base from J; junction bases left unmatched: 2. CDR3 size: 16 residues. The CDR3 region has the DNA TGTGCCAGTAGTATAGTGGCGGGAGGGTCCTACAATGAGCAGTTCTTC. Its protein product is CASSIVAGGSYNEQFF.

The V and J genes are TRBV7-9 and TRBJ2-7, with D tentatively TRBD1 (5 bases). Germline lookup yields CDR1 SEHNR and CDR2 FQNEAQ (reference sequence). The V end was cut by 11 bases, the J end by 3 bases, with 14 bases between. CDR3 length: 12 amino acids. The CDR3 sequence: CAVQTEFYEQYF. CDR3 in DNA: TGTGCCGTCCAGACAGAATTCTACGAGCAGTACTTC.

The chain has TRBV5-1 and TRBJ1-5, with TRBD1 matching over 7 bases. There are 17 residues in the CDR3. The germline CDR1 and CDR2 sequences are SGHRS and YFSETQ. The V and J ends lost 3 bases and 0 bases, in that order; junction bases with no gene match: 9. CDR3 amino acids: CASSYGTGTDSNQPQHF. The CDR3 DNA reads TGCGCCAGCAGCTACGGCACCGGGACAGATAGCAATCAGCCCCAGCATTTT.

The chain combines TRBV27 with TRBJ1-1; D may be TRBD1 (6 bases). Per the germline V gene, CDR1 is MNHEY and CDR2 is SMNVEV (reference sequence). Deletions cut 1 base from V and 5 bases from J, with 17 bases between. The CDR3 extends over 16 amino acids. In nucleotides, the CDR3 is TGTGCCAGCAGTTTATGGTCGCCTCCGGGGACAACTGAAGCTTTCTTT. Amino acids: CASSLWSPPGTTEAFF.

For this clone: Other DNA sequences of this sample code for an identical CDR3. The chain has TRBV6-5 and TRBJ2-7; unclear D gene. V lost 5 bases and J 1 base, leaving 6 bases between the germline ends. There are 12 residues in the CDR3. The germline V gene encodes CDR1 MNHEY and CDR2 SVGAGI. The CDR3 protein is CASSRSSYEQYF. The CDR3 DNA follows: TGTGCCAGCAGTCGGAGTTCCTACGAGCAGTACTTC.

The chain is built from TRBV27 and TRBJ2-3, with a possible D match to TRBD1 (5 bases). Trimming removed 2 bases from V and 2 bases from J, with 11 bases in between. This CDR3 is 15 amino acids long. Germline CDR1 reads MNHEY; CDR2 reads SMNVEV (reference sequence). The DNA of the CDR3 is TGTGCCAGCAGTTTAGACAGAACACACACAGATACGCAGTATTTT. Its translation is CASSLDRTHTDTQYF.

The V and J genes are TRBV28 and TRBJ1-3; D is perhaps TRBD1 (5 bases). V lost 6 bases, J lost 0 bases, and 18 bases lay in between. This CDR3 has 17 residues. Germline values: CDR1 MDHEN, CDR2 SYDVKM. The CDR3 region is CASRLSGGPSSGNTIYF. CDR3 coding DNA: TGTGCCAGCAGGCTTAGCGGGGGTCCTTCCTCTGGAAACACCATATATTTT.

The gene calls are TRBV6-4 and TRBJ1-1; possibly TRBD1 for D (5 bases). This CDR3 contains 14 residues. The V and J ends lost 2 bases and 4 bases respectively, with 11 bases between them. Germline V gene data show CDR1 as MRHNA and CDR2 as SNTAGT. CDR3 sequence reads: CASSDRWGGTEAFF. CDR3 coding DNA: TGTGCCAGCAGTGACCGTTGGGGGGGCACTGAAGCTTTCTTT.

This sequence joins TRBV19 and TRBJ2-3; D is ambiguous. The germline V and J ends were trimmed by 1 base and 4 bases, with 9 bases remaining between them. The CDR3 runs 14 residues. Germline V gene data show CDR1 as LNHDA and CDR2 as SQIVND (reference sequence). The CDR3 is CASSIGSDPDTQYF. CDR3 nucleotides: TGTGCCAGTAGTATAGGATCAGATCCAGATACGCAGTATTTT.

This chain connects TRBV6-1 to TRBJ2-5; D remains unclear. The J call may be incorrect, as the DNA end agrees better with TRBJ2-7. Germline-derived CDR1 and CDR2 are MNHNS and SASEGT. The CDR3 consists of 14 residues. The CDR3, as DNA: TGTGCCAGCAATTTGGCGGCGAGCTCCTACGAGCAGTACTTC. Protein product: CASNLAASSYEQYF.

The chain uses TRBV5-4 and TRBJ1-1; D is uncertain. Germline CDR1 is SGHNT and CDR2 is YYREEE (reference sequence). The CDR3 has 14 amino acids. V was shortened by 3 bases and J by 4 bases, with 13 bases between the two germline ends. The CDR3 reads CASSSRGGSTEAFF. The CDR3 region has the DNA TGTGCCAGCAGCTCCCGCGGAGGGAGCACTGAAGCTTTCTTT.

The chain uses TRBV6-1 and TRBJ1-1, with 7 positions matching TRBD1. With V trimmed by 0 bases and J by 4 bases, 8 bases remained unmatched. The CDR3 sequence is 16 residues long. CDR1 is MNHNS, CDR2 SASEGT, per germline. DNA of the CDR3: TGTGCCAGCAGTGAAGCTCTCCCTCGACAGGGCACTGAAGCTTTCTTT. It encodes CASSEALPRQGTEAFF.

CDR3 in DNA: TGCGCCAGCAGCTCGCGCGAGGGATTTGACGAGCAGTACTTC. It specifies CASSSREGFDEQYF. V gene TRBV5-1 combines with J gene TRBJ2-7, with a tentative D call TRBD2 (5 bases). The V end lost 3 bases, the J end lost 5 bases, and 15 bases lay between the germline ends. The length of the CDR3 is 14 residues. Germline V gene lookup returns CDR1 SGHRS and CDR2 YFSETQ.

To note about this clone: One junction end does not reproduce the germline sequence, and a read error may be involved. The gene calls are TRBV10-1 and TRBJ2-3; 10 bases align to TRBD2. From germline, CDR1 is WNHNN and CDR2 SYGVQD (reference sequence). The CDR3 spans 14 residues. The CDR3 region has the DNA TGCGCCGGCAGTGATGGGTCTAGCGGGAGCACGCAGTATTTT. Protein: CAGSDGSSGSTQYF.